These 11 T cell receptor beta chains came from one sample sequenced in a study. From the RT-PCR reads, TCRdb called clonotypes with MiXCR, one entry per CDR3 protein. The data show more than 600,000 distinct CDR3 sequences, approximately 14% seen once. Sequenced sample: memory CD4+ T cells from blood. These receptors came from a female donor in good health, serving as a healthy control.

This clonotype has at least ten counts. This chain links TRBV10-3 with TRBJ2-1; D unresolved. Germline V lookup: CDR1 ENHRY, CDR2 SYGVKD. CDR3 length: 15 amino acids. V lost 3 bases and J 2 bases, leaving 11 bases between the germline ends. CDR3 bases: TGTGCCATCAGTGAAAGGCCAGGAACCTACAATGAGCAGTTCTTC. The encoded protein is CAISERPGTYNEQFF.

This clonotype was seen ten or more times. The J gene is TRBJ2-5, the V gene TRBV5-5, with 7 nucleotides matching TRBD1. Per the germline V gene, CDR1 is SGHKS and CDR2 is YYEKEE (reference sequence). This CDR3 is 16 amino acids long. J gave up 5 bases and V 4 bases, and 14 bases lay outside the gene matches. CDR3 sequence (DNA): TGTGCCAGCAGCATAGGACAGGTTCCCAGTAAGGAGACCCAGTACTTC. This codes for CASSIGQVPSKETQYF.

The chain employs TRBV7-9 and TRBJ2-7, with a tentative D call TRBD1 (5 bases). This CDR3 is built from 13 residues. From germline, CDR1 is SEHNR and CDR2 FQNEAQ (reference sequence). Between the trimmed V and J ends, which lost 2 bases and 5 bases, there was a span of 10 bases. The CDR3 is CASSLRGRNEQYF. DNA for the CDR3: TGTGCCAGCAGCTTAAGGGGAAGGAACGAGCAGTACTTC. The full variable domain, rest sourced from reference TRBV7-9 and TRBJ2-7, is DTGVSQNPRHKITKRGQNVTFRCDPISEHNRLYWYRQTLGQGPEFLTYFQNEAQLEKSRLLSDRFSAERPKGSFSTLEIQRTEQGDSAMYLCASSLRGRNEQYFGPGTRLTVT.

This clonotype was counted between two and nine times. The gene calls are TRBV20-1 and TRBJ2-4, with D perhaps matching TRBD2 (5 bases). In germline, CDR1 is DFQATT, CDR2 SNEGSKA (reference sequence). This CDR3 is 15 amino acids long. Trimming cost V 3 bases and J 1 base, with 13 bases left between them. The CDR3 nucleotides read TGCAGTGCTAGCACTAGGATAAGTGCCAAAAACATTCAGTACTTC. Its translation: CSASTRISAKNIQYF.

This clonotype occurred a few times. V gene TRBV7-3 combines with J gene TRBJ1-6; D is uncertain. V dropped 1 base and J dropped 4 bases, with 17 bases sitting between them. Germline CDR1 and CDR2: SGHTA and FQGTGA. The CDR3 extends over 18 amino acids. The CDR3 region is CASSLRPPAQGYNSPLHF. Written as DNA, the CDR3 is TGTGCCAGCAGCTTAAGGCCCCCGGCGCAAGGATATAATTCACCCCTCCACTTT.

The chain employs TRBV20-1 and TRBJ1-1, with 7 bases fitting TRBD1. The CDR3 extends over 13 amino acids. CDR1 and CDR2 from the germline V gene are DFQATT and SNEGSKA (reference sequence). Here the CDR3 reads CRGGGGMNTEAFF. The CDR3 DNA reads as TGCAGAGGAGGAGGGGGCATGAACACTGAAGCTTTCTTT.

The chain combines TRBV3-1 with TRBJ2-1; D is undetermined. The V end was cut by 4 bases, the J end by 6 bases, with 13 bases between. The CDR3 totals 14 residues. From germline, CDR1 is LGHDT and CDR2 YNNKEL (reference sequence). CDR3: CASSPPRSGNEQFF. The CDR3 DNA reads TGTGCCAGCAGCCCGCCCCGATCGGGCAATGAGCAGTTCTTC.

This clonotype was seen a handful of times. The chain is built from TRBV28 and TRBJ2-1; 13 bases line up with TRBD2. Trimming took 6 bases from V and 12 from J; bases not matched to a gene: 5. Germline CDR1 reads MDHEN; CDR2 reads SYDVKM. The CDR3 extends over 13 amino acids. CDR3 in DNA: TGTGCCAGCAGCAAGACTAGCGGGAGGCCGCAGTTCTTC. Amino acid sequence: CASSKTSGRPQFF.

This clonotype was recorded many times. V usage is TRBV29-1 and J usage is TRBJ2-3, with D unresolved. Germline assignment: CDR1 SQVTM and CDR2 ANQGSEA. This CDR3 contains 14 residues. V was clipped by 3 bases and J by 0 bases, with 10 bases between them. The CDR3 sequence: CSVESPPSTDTQYF. The CDR3 DNA reads TGCAGCGTTGAGAGTCCACCTAGCACAGATACGCAGTATTTT.

This clonotype has only a few counts. The genes are TRBV18 and TRBJ2-3; D is perhaps TRBD1 (5 bases). The CDR3 is 15 amino acids. V shed 0 bases and J shed 2 bases, with 9 bases lying between them. Germline-derived CDR1 and CDR2 are KGHSH and LQKENI. CDR3 coding DNA: TGTGCCAGCTCACCACCGAACAGGCTCACAGATACGCAGTATTTT. It codes for CASSPPNRLTDTQYF.

The V and J genes are TRBV21-1 and TRBJ2-3. TRBV21-1 is a pseudogene locus. The CDR3 has 16 residues. CDR3 nucleotides: TGTGCCAGCAGCAAAGGTGGTCATACTAGCACAGATACGCAGTATTTT. Translation: CASSKGGHTSTDTQYF.